This T cell receptor beta chain came from a study of type 1 and type 2 diabetes patients. On the study more broadly: Participants included type 1 and type 2 diabetes patients plus nondiabetic controls. Study-level results: Highly-expanded CD4+ clones were few in type 2 diabetes, median one, nearly 4% of reads.

Diabetic patients met standard criteria for type 1 or type 2 diabetes. This clonotype was recorded a few times. No antigen is known for it. V shed 3 bases and J 5 bases; nucleotides not matched to a gene: 9. The germline V gene encodes CDR1 SQVTM and CDR2 ANQGSEA. This CDR3 is built from 14 residues. PCR was run on genomic DNA. Amplification of the beta chain CDR3 used 30 forward and 13 reverse multiplex primers. Each CDR3 protein gets one entry after TCRdb re-called the multiplex PCR reads with MiXCR. This table holds about 290,000 distinct CDR3 sequences, more than 40% found once. The sequenced sample consisted of peripheral blood mononuclear cells (PBMCs). The chain combines TRBV29-1 with TRBJ1-2; 7 positions agree with TRBD1. The clonotype was recovered from a man between 18 and 35 years old with type 2 diabetes. CDR3 DNA sequence: TGCAGCGTTGATTTACCAGGACAGGTGTATGGCTACACCTTC. It specifies CSVDLPGQVYGYTF.